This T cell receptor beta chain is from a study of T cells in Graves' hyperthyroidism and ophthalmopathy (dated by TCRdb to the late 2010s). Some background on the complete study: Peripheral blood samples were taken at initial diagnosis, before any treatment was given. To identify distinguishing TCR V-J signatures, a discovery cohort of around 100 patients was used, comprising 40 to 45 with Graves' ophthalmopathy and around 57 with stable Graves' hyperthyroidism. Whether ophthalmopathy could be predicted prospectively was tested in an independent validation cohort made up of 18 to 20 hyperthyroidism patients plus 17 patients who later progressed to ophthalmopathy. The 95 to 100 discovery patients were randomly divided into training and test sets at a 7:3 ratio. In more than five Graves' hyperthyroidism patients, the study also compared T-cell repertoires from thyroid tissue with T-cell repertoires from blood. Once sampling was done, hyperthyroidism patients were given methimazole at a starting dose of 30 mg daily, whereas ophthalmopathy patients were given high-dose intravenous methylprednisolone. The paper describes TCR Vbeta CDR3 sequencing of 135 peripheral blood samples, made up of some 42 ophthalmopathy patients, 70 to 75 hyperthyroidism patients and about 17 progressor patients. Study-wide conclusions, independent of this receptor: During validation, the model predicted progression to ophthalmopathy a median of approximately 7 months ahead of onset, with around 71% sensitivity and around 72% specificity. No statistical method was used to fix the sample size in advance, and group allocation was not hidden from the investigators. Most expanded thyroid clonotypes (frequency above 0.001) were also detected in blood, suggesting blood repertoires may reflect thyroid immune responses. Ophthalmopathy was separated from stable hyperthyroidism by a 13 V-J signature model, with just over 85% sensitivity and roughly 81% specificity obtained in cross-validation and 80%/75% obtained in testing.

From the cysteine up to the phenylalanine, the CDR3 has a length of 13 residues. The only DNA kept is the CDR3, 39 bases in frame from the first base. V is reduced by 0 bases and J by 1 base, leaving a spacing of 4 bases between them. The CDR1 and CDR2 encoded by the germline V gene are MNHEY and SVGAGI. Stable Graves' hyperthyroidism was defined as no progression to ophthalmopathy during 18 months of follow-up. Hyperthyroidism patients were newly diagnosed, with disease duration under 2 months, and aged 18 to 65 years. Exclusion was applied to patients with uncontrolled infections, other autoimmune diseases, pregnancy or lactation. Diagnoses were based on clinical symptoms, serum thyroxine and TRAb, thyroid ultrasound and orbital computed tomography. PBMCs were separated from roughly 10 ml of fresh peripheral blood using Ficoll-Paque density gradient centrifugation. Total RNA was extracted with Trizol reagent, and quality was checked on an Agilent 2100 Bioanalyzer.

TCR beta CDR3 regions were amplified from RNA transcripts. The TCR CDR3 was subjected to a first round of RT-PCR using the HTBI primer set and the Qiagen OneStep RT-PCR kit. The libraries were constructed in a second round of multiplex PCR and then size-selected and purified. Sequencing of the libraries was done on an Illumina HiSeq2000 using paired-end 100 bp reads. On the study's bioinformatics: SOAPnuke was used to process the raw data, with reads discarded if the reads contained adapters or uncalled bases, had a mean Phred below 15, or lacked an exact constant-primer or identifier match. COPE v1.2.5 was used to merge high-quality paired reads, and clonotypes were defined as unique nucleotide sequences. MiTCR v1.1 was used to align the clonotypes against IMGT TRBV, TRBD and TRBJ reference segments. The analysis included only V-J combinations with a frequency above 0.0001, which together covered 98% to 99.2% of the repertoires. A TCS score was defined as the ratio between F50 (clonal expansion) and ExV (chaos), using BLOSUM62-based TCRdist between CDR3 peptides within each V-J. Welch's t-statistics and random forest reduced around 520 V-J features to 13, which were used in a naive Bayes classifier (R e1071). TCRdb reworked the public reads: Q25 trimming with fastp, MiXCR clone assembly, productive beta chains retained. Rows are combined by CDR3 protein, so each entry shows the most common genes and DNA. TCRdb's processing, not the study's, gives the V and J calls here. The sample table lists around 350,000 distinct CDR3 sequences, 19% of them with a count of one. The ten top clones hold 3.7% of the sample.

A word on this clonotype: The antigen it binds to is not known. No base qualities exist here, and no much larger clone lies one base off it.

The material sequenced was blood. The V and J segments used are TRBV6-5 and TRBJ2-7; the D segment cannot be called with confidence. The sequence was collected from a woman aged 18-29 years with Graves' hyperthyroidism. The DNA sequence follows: TGTGCCAGCAGTTACTCAAAATCCTACGAGCAGTACTTC. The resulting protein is CASSYSKSYEQYF.